This is a list of T cell receptor beta chains from one sample in a study of cytomegalovirus exposure and HLA in healthy donors. TCRdb keeps only in-frame clones here, not all; method: immunoSEQ multiplex PCR. The sample yields a few hundred thousand clones, about 82% seen once. The sample was PBMCs. The receptors derive from a man aged 30 to 39 in good health and CMV-seronegative. The CDR3 runs from the conserved cysteine through the conserved F or W. A D gene is named only where the DNA matches it firmly. Some rows have no size entry. The others give once, few or many, or a class for an expanded clone.

NA	18	TRBJ2-1	TRBV11-2	TRBD1	CASSLNTDRVGSYNEQFF	TGTGCCAGCAGCTTAAACACAGACAGGGTTGGGTCCTACAATGAGCAGTTCTTC
NA	15	TRBJ2-5	TRBV6-1	NA	CASSEALAGGRTQYF	TGTGCCAGCAGTGAAGCTTTAGCCGGGGGAAGGACCCAGTACTTC
NA	15	TRBJ1-2	TRBV9	NA	CASSATGGANYGYTF	TGTGCCAGCAGCGCTACTGGGGGGGCGAACTATGGCTACACCTTC
few	15	TRBJ2-5	TRBV11-2	TRBD2	CASSLASGGGETQYF	TGTGCCAGCAGCTTAGCTAGCGGGGGGGGAGAGACCCAGTACTTC
NA	11	TRBJ1-2	TRBV20-1	NA	CSARAGDGYTF	TGCAGTGCTAGAGCAGGTGATGGCTACACCTTC
few	13	TRBJ1-5	TRBV6-6	NA	CASSIQVNQPQHF	TGTGCCAGCAGCATACAGGTAAATCAGCCCCAGCATTTT
NA	18	TRBJ2-3	TRBV5-6	TRBD2	CASSLATGLAGGTDTQYF	TGTGCCAGCAGCTTGGCGACGGGACTAGCGGGGGGCACAGATACGCAGTATTTT
NA	12	TRBJ1-4	TRBV4-3	NA	CATQGLDEKLFF	TGCGCCACCCAGGGTTTGGATGAAAAACTGTTTTTT
NA	15	TRBJ2-1	TRBV2	NA	CAEGGGGRFGNEQFF	TGTGCCGAAGGAGGGGGGGGGCGTTTTGGCAATGAGCAGTTCTTC
few	14	TRBJ1-2	TRBV6-5	TRBD1	CASSYRTGFYGYTF	TGTGCCAGCAGTTACAGGACAGGGTTTTATGGCTACACCTTC
NA	14	TRBJ1-3	TRBV5-1	NA	CASSTDNPGNTIYF	TGCGCCAGCAGCACGGACAACCCTGGAAACACCATATATTTT
NA	15	TRBJ2-1	TRBV7-9	TRBD2	CASSTSSGVYNEQFF	TGTGCCAGCAGTACCTCCAGCGGGGTCTACAATGAGCAGTTCTTC
once	15	TRBJ2-5	TRBV10-3	TRBD1	CAISEPWTGKETQYF	TGTGCCATCAGTGAGCCCTGGACAGGGAAAGAGACCCAGTACTTC
NA	13	TRBJ2-5	TRBV27	TRBD2	CASSSAGRETQYF	TGTGCCAGCAGTTCAGCGGGGAGAGAGACCCAGTACTTC
NA	14	TRBJ1-1	TRBV15	NA	CATSRDWGGAEAFF	TGTGCCACCAGCAGAGATTGGGGAGGCGCTGAAGCTTTCTTT
NA	13	TRBJ2-5	TRBV7-9	NA	CASSTSGRETQYF	TGTGCCAGCAGCACCTCAGGGCGGGAGACCCAGTACTTC
few	16	TRBJ1-2	TRBV28	NA	CASSLSPGGTFYGYTF	TGTGCCAGCAGTTTATCCCCTGGGGGGACCTTCTATGGCTACACCTTC
once	16	TRBJ2-6	TRBV5-1	NA	CASTFLGSSGANVLTF	TGCGCCAGCACCTTTTTGGGGAGCTCTGGGGCCAACGTCCTGACTTTC
NA	16	TRBJ2-1	TRBV15	NA	CATSSRVGPTVNEQFF	TGTGCCACCAGCAGCCGTGTGGGGCCTACAGTCAATGAGCAGTTCTTC
NA	15	TRBJ2-3	TRBV6-5	TRBD1	CASSYRDRRTDTQYF	TGTGCCAGCAGTTACCGGGACAGACGCACAGATACGCAGTATTTT
NA	14	TRBJ1-1	TRBV6-5	NA	CASSEIRGPFDAFF	TGTGCCAGCAGTGAGATCCGGGGTCCCTTTGACGCTTTCTTT
NA	17	TRBJ1-1	TRBV7-9	TRBD1	CASSPGTAPFVDTEAFF	TGTGCCAGCAGCCCCGGGACAGCTCCCTTTGTGGACACTGAAGCTTTCTTT
NA	14	TRBJ1-5	TRBV6-6	TRBD1	CASRTGSSNQPQHF	TGTGCCAGCAGGACAGGGAGTAGCAATCAGCCCCAGCATTTT
NA	13	TRBJ1-1	TRBV5-1	NA	CASSWRGNTEAFF	TGCGCCAGCAGCTGGAGGGGGAACACTGAAGCTTTCTTT
NA	12	TRBJ1-2	TRBV5-1	NA	CASSWTDEGCTF	TGCGCCAGCAGCTGGACGGATGAGGGCTGCACCTTC
NA	15	TRBJ1-2	TRBV11-2	NA	CASKLTGLSSYGYTF	TGTGCCAGCAAGCTTACAGGGTTAAGCTCCTATGGCTACACCTTC
NA	15	TRBJ2-1	TRBV5-1	NA	CASTLGAKLYNEQFF	TGCGCCAGCACACTCGGAGCTAAACTTTACAATGAGCAGTTCTTC
NA	18	TRBJ2-7	TRBV5-1	TRBD1	CASSTFGVRTGASYEQYF	TGCGCCAGCAGCACCTTCGGGGTCCGGACAGGGGCTTCCTACGAGCAGTACTTC